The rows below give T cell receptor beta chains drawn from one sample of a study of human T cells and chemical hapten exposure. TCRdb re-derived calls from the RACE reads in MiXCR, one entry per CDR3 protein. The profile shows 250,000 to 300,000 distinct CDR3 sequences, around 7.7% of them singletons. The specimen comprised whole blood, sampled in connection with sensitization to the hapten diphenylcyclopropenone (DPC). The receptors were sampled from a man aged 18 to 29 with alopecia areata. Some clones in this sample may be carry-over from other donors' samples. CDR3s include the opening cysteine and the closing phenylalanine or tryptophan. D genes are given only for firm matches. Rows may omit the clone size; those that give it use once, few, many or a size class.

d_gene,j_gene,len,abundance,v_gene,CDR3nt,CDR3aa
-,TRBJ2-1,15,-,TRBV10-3,TGTGCCATCAGTGGGCCTCGGGACGGTCAGAATGAGCAGTTCTTC,CAISGPRDGQNEQFF
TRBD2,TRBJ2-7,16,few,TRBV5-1,TGCGCCAGCAGCTTGGATACCAATAGCGGGTCCTACGAGCAGTACTTC,CASSLDTNSGSYEQYF
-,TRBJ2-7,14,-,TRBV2,TGTGCCAGCAGTCCCCGGCAGGGGAGGTTCCCGCAGTACTTC,CASSPRQGRFPQYF
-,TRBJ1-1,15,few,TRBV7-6,TGTGCCAGCAGCTTAGCCAGGGATAGGAGGACTGAAGCTTTCTTT,CASSLARDRRTEAFF
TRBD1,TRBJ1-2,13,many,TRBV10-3,TGTGCCACCCAAGGGGGCGCTGGCTATGGCTACACCTTC,CATQGGAGYGYTF
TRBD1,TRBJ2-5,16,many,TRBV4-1,TGCGCCAGCAGCCAACGGACCGTGACAGGGCTTGAGACCCAGTACTTC,CASSQRTVTGLETQYF
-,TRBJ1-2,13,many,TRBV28,TGTGCCAGCAGCTATAGACAGGCAAGAGGCTACACCTTC,CASSYRQARGYTF
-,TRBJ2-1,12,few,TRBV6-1,TGTGCCAGCAGTGTTCCGGAGGGCGAGCAGTTCTTC,CASSVPEGEQFF
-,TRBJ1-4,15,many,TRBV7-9,TGTGCCAGCAGCTTAACCGTAACAACTAATGAAAAACTGTTTTTT,CASSLTVTTNEKLFF
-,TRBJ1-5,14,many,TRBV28,TGTGCCAGCAGTGCCGGGAGAAGCAATCAGCCCCAGCATTTT,CASSAGRSNQPQHF
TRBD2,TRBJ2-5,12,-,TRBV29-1,TGCAGCGCGACTAGCGGGGAAGAGACCCAGTACTTC,CSATSGEETQYF
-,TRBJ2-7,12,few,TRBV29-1,TGCAGCGTTGAAGGACTGGATCTAGAGCAGTACTTC,CSVEGLDLEQYF
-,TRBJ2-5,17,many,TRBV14,TGTGCCAGCAGCCAAGATTATTTTGAGGGGAACCAAGAGACCCAGTACTTC,CASSQDYFEGNQETQYF
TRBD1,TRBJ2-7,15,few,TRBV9,TGTGCCAGCAGCGCCCAGAGGACAGGGCCCTACGAGCAGTACTTC,CASSAQRTGPYEQYF
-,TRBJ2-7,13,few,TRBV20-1,TGCAGTGCTAGAGGAGCCTATTCCTACGAGCAGTACTTC,CSARGAYSYEQYF
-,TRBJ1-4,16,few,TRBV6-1,TGTGCCAGCAGTGAATGGGTGGCGGAGGCGAATGAAAAACTGTTTTTT,CASSEWVAEANEKLFF
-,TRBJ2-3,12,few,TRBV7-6,TGTGCCAGCAGCCGTACAGCTGATACGCAGTATTTT,CASSRTADTQYF
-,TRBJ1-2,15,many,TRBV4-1,TGCGCCAGCAGCCAAGGCCCGTTAAAAGACTATGGCTACACCTTC,CASSQGPLKDYGYTF
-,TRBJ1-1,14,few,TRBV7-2,TGTGCCAGCAGCTTAGCCGGGTCGCACACTGAAGCTTTCTTT,CASSLAGSHTEAFF